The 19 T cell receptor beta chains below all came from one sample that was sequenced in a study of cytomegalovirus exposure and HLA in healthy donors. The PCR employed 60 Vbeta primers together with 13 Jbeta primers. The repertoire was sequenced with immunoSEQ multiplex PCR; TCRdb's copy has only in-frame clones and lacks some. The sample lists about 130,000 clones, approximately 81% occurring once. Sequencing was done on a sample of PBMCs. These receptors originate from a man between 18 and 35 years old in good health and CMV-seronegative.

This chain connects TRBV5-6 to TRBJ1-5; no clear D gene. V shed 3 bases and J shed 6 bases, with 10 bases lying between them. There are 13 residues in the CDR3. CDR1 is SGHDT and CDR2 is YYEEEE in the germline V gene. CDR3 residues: CASSYLPGQPQHF. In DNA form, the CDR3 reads TGTGCCAGCAGCTACTTACCTGGTCAGCCCCAGCATTTT.

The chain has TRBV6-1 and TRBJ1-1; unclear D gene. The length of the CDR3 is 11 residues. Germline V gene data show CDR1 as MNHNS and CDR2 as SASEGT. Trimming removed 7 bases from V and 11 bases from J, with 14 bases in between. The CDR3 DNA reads TGTGCCAGCAAGACCGGGATCGGCGCTTTCTTT. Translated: CASKTGIGAFF.

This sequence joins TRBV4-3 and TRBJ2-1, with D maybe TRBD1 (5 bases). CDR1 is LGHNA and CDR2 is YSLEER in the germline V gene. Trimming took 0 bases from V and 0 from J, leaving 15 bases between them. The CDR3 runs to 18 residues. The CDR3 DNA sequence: TGCGCCAGCAGCCAAGATCCCCTGACAGCCCGCTCCTACAATGAGCAGTTCTTC. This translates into CASSQDPLTARSYNEQFF.

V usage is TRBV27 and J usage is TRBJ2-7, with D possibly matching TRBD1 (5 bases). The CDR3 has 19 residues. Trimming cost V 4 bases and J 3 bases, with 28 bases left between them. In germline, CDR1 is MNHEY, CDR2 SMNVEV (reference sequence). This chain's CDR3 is CASSSSNSGRGFLGYEQYF. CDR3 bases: TGTGCCAGCAGTTCGAGCAATTCCGGTAGGGGTTTTTTAGGCTACGAGCAGTACTTC.

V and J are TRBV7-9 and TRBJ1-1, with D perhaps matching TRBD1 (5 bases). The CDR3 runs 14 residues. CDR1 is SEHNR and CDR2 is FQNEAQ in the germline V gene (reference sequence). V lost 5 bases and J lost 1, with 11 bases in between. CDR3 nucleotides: TGTGCCAGCAGCACCATTCAGGGGAACACTGAAGCTTTCTTT. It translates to CASSTIQGNTEAFF.

CDR3 amino acids: CASSLDGTGTETQYF. The DNA for the CDR3 is TGTGCCAGCAGCTTAGATGGGACAGGGACAGAGACCCAGTACTTC. The V call is TRBV7-9, the J call TRBJ2-5; 9 nucleotides agree with TRBD1. Trimming at V came to 1 base and at J to 4 bases, leaving 4 bases not matched to a gene. Germline values: CDR1 SEHNR, CDR2 FQNEAQ (reference sequence). This CDR3 is built from 15 residues.

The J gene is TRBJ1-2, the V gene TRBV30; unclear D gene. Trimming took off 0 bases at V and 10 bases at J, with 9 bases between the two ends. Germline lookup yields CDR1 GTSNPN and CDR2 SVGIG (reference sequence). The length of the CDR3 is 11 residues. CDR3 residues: CAWSVLGDYTF. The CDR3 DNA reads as TGTGCCTGGAGTGTTTTGGGAGACTACACCTTC.

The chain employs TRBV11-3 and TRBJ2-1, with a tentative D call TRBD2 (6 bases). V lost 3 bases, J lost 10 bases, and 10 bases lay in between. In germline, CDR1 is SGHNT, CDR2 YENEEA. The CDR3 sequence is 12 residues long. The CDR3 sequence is CASSFSGREQFF. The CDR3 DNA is TGTGCCAGCAGCTTCAGCGGGCGCGAGCAGTTCTTC.

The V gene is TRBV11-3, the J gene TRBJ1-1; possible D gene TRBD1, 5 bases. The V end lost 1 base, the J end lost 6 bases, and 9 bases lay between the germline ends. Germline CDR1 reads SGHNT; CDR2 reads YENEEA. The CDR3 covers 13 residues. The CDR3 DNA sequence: TGTGCCAGCAGCTTAGCCCGGGGGGCTGAAGCTTTCTTT. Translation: CASSLARGAEAFF.

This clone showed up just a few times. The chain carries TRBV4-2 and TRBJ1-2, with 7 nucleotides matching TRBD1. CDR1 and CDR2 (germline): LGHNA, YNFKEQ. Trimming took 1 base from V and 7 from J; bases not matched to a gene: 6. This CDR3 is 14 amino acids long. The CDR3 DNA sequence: TGTGCCAGCAGCCAAGCAGGGGGTCTAAGTGGCTACACCTTC. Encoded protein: CASSQAGGLSGYTF.

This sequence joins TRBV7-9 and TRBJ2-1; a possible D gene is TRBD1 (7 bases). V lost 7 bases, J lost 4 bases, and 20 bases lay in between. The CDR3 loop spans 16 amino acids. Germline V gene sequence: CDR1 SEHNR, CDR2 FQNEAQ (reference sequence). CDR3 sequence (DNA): TGTGCCAGCAACGGAGGGTACGGGGACAGTTACAATGAGCAGTTCTTC. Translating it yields CASNGGYGDSYNEQFF.

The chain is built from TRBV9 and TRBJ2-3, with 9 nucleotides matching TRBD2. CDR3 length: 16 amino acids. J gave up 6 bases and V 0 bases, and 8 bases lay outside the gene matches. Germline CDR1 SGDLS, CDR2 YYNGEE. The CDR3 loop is CASSVVAGGLVDTQYF. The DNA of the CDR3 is TGTGCCAGCAGCGTAGTGGCGGGGGGGTTGGTGGATACGCAGTATTTT.

The CDR3 here is CASSPGSPTETQYF. Written as DNA, the CDR3 is TGTGCCAGCAGCCCCGGGTCACCCACGGAGACCCAGTACTTC. This rearrangement joins TRBV5-4 to TRBJ2-5; no definite D call. Trimming stripped 4 bases from V and 5 bases from J, with 15 bases between. The CDR3 sequence is 14 residues long. Germline CDR1 and CDR2: SGHNT and YYREEE (reference sequence).

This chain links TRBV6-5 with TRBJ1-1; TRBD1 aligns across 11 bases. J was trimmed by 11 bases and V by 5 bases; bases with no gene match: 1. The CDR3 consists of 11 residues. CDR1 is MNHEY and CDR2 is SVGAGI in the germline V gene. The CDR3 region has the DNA TGTGCCAGCAGTGGGACAGGGGGGGCTTTCTTT. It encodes CASSGTGGAFF.

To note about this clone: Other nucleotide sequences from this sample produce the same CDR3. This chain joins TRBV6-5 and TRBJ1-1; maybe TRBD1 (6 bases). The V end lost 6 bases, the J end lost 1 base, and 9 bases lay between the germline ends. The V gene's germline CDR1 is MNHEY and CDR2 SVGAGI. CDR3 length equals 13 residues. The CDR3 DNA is TGTGCCAGCAGCCTGACAGGGAACACTGAAGCTTTCTTT. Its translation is CASSLTGNTEAFF.

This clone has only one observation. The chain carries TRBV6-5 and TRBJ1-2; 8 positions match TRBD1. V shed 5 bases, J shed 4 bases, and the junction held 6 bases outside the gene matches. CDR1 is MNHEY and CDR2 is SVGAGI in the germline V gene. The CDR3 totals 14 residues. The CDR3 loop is CASSDGQGVYGYTF. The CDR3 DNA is TGTGCCAGCAGTGACGGACAGGGAGTCTATGGCTACACCTTC.

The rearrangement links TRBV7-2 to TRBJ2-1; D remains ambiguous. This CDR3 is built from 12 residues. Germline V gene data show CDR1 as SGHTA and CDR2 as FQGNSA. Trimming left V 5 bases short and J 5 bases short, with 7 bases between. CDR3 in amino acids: CASSRPHNEQFF. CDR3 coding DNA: TGTGCCAGCAGCCGTCCTCACAATGAGCAGTTCTTC.

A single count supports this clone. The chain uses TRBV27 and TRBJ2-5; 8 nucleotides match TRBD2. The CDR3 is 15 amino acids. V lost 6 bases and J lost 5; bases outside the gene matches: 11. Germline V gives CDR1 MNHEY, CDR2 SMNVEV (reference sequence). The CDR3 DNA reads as TGTGCCAGCAGCGCACTAGCGGTACGAAGGGAGACCCAGTACTTC. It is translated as CASSALAVRRETQYF.

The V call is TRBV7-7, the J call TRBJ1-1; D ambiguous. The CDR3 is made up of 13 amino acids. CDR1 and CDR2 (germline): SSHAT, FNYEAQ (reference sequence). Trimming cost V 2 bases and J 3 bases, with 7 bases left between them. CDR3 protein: CASSLWLHTEAFF. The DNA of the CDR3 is TGTGCCAGCAGCTTATGGCTCCACACTGAAGCTTTCTTT.